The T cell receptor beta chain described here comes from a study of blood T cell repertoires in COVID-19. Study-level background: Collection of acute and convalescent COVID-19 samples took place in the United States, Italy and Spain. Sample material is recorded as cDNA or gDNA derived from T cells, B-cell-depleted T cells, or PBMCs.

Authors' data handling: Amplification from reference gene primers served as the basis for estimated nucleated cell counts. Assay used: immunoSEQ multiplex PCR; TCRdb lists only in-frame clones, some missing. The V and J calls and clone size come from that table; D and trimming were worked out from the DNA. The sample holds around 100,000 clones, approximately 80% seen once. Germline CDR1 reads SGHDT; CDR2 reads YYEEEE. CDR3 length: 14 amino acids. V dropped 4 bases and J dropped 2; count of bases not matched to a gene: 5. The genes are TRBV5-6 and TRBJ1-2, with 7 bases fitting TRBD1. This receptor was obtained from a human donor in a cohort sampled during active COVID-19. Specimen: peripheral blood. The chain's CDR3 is CASSLPGQNYGYTF. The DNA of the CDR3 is TGTGCCAGCAGCCTACCGGGACAGAACTATGGCTACACCTTC. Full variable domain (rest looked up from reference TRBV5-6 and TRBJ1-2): DAGVTQSPTHLIKTRGQQVTLRCSPKSGHDTVSWYQQALGQGPQFIFQYYEEEERQRGNFPDRFSGHQFPNYSSELNVNALLLGDSALYLCASSLPGQNYGYTFGSGTRLTVV.